This T cell receptor beta chain was observed in a study of T cells in Graves' hyperthyroidism and ophthalmopathy. Looking at the study overall: Peripheral blood draws took place at initial diagnosis, ahead of any treatment. Findings and caveats of the study: Ophthalmopathy and stable hyperthyroidism were separated by a 13 V-J model.

The CDR3 is 15 residues long. J lost 5 bases, V lost 1 base, and 2 bases had no gene match. Germline lookup yields CDR1 LGHNA and CDR2 YNFKEQ. Clinical symptoms, serum thyroxine, TRAb, thyroid ultrasound and orbital computed tomography established diagnosis. Cells are PBMCs isolated from approximately 9.2 ml of fresh blood. RNA transcripts yielded amplified TCR beta CDR3 regions. A first-round RT-PCR of the TCR CDR3 used the HTBI primer set. TCRdb itself ran the multiplex PCR reads through MiXCR, one entry per CDR3 protein. Of about 410,000 distinct CDR3 sequences detected, over 12% appear once; the ten largest clones hold over 10%. As for this clonotype: The antigen is undetermined.

J is TRBJ2-5 and V is TRBV4-2, with 12 bases lining up with TRBD1. The sequenced material came from blood. The sequence was collected from a man in his late teens or twenties with Graves' ophthalmopathy. The CDR3 region is CASSQAGTGGETQYF. CDR3 in DNA: TGTGCCAGCAGCCAAGCCGGGACAGGGGGCGAGACCCAGTACTTC.